This T cell receptor (beta chain) was captured in a study of blood T cell repertoires in COVID-19. Study as a whole: Acute and convalescent COVID-19 specimens originated in the United States, Italy and Spain. T cells, B-cell-depleted T cells, or PBMCs provided the cDNA or gDNA that served as material.

The CDR3 has 18 amino acids. Germline V lookup: CDR1 SEHNR, CDR2 FQNEAQ (reference sequence). V was clipped by 1 base and J by 0 bases; unmatched bases: 4. Authors' processing steps: Estimated nucleated cell counts came from reference gene primer amplification. Using immunoSEQ multiplex PCR, the repertoire was profiled, and TCRdb retains in-frame clones only, with some absent. The V and J calls and clone size were taken over from that table, and D and trimming were inferred from the DNA. Among 100,000 to 150,000 clones listed, approximately 81% were seen once. The sequenced sample was peripheral blood. This chain joins TRBV7-9 and TRBJ2-4; 12 bases are a match to TRBD2. The TCR originated in a man aged 55 to 69 with acute or convalescent COVID-19. The CDR3 bases are TGTGCCAGCAGCTTAGGGCCTAGCGGGAGGGTAGCCAAAAACATTCAGTACTTC. Its protein product is CASSLGPSGRVAKNIQYF.